Sequencing of this T cell receptor (beta chain) was carried out in a study of T cell responses to AZD1222 COVID-19 vaccine. General study results and limits: Just six AZD1222 recipients were seropositive at baseline.

The CDR3 covers 16 residues. Germline V gives CDR1 SGHDN, CDR2 FVKESK. Trimming at V came to 1 base and at J to 2 bases, leaving 2 bases not matched to a gene. Second-dose intervals near 4 or 12 weeks were combined. This clone has just one count. The antigen is undetermined. Sequencing used immunoSEQ multiplex PCR; TCRdb keeps in-frame clones, though not all of them. The sample includes fewer than 85,000 clones, around nine tenths of them seen just once. This sample comprised peripheral blood, obtained 28 days after the second AZD1222 dose. This receptor was taken from an adult who received the AZD1222 COVID-19 vaccine. The rearrangement joins TRBV14 to TRBJ2-7; TRBD2 agrees at 13 bases. The CDR3 nucleotides read TGTGCCAGCAGCCAAGGAGGGACTAGCGGGACCTACGAGCAGTACTTC. It yields the protein CASSQGGTSGTYEQYF.